This note documents a single T cell receptor (beta chain) sequence. This entry belongs to a study of blood T cell repertoires in COVID-19. This CDR3 is 16 amino acids long. CDR1 SEHNR and CDR2 FQNEAQ come from the germline V gene (reference sequence). V gave up 3 bases and J gave up 3 bases, with 17 bases separating them. Profiled with immunoSEQ multiplex PCR; TCRdb holds only in-frame clones, not every one. This sample carries 140,000 or so clones, just under 85% of them seen once, and the ten largest clones take 6.2%. V and J are TRBV7-9 and TRBJ1-1; TRBD1 might be the D (6 bases). The source of this sequence is a woman between 40 and 50 years old who had recovered from COVID-19. The sequenced sample consisted of PBMCs or T cells enriched from blood (not recorded which). For the CDR3, the DNA is TGTGCCAGCAGCTTTAGTTGGGGTGAGGGGGACACTGAAGCTTTCTTT. Amino acid sequence: CASSFSWGEGDTEAFF.